The T cell receptor beta chain described here comes from a study of blood T cell repertoires in COVID-19. Overall study context: The United States, Italy and Spain provided the acute and convalescent COVID-19 samples. Sample material is recorded as cDNA or gDNA derived from T cells, B-cell-depleted T cells, or PBMCs.

Seattle participants joined during active infection and were tracked over time. The authors' processing: Reference gene primers were amplified, and this amplification served to estimate nucleated cell counts. Data came from immunoSEQ multiplex PCR; TCRdb stores just in-frame clones and leaves some out. V, J and clone size are those of that table, while D and trimming were read from the DNA. There are about 200,000 clones in the sample; around 83% occur only once, and about a tenth lies in the top ten. The CDR3 runs to 14 residues. V lost 6 bases, J lost 3 bases, and 16 bases lay in between. Germline CDR1 reads SGDLS; CDR2 reads YYNGEE.

The rearrangement links TRBV9 to TRBJ2-7, with a weak D call TRBD2 (5 bases). Sequenced input: peripheral blood. This TCR was sampled from a woman in her fifties or sixties with COVID-19, enrolled during active disease. CDR3 sequence reads: CASTPGGGVYEQYF. The CDR3 DNA sequence: TGTGCCAGCACACCCGGAGGCGGAGTCTACGAGCAGTACTTC.